The sequence of this T cell receptor (beta chain) was determined in a study of cytomegalovirus exposure and HLA in healthy donors. For this clone: Its antigen is still unknown.

Trimming at V came to 4 bases and at J to 0 bases, leaving 11 bases not matched to a gene. CDR1 SEHNR and CDR2 FQNEAQ come from the germline V gene (reference sequence). The CDR3 spans 17 residues. Notes on the study in general: Data from an earlier analysis indicated that most TCR beta V segments were productive either about 90% or about 30% of the time. The study listed 164 cytomegalovirus-associated TCR beta chains. Later analysis indicated greater clonal expansion among HLA-associated TCR beta chains than among equally common other chains. Apparent HLA restriction characterized most CMV-associated TCR beta chains in a later analysis.

Amplification used 60 Vbeta primers and 13 Jbeta primers. The repertoire was sequenced with immunoSEQ multiplex PCR; TCRdb's copy has only in-frame clones and lacks some. The repertoire holds approximately 120,000 clones, with about three quarters as singletons. The sample taken for sequencing was PBMCs. The gene calls are TRBV7-9 and TRBJ1-1, with 7 bases lining up with TRBD1. This sequence was found in a woman between 40 and 50 years old in good health and CMV-seronegative. The CDR3 nucleotides are TGTGCCAGCAGCTCACACAGGGGCCGCCGTTTGAACACTGAAGCTTTCTTT. Translating it yields CASSSHRGRRLNTEAFF. Filled out from reference TRBV7-9 and TRBJ1-1, the complete variable domain reads DTGVSQNPRHKITKRGQNVTFRCDPISEHNRLYWYRQTLGQGPEFLTYFQNEAQLEKSRLLSDRFSAERPKGSFSTLEIQRTEQGDSAMYLCASSSHRGRRLNTEAFFGQGTRLTVV.